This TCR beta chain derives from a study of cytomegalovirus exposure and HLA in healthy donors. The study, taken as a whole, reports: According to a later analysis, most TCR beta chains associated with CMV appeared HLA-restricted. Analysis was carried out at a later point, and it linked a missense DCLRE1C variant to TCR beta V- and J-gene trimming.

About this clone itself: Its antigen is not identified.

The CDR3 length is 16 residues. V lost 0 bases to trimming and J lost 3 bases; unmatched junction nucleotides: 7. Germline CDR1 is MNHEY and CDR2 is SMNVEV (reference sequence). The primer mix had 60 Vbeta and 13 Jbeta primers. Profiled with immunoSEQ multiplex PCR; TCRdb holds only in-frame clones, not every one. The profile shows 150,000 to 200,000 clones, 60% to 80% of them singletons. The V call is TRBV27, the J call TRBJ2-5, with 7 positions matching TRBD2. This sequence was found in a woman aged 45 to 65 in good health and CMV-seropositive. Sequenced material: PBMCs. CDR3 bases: TGTGCCAGCAGTTTATCGGGTGGGGCGGGAGAAGAGACCCAGTACTTC. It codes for CASSLSGGAGEETQYF.